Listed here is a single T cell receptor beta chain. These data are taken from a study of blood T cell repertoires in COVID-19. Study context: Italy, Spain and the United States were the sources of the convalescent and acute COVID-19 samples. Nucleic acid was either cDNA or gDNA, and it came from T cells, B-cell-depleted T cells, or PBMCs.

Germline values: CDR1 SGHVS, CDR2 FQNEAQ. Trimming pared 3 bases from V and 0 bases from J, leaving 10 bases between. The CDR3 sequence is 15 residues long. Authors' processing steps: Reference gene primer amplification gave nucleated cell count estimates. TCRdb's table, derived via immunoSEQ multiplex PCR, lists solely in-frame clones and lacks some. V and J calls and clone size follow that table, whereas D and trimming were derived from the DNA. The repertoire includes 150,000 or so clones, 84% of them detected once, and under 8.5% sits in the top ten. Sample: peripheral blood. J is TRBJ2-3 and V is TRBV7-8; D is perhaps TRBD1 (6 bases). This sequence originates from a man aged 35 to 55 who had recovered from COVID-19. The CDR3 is CASSFRDTSTDTQYF. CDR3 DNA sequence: TGTGCCAGCAGCTTTCGGGACACAAGCACAGATACGCAGTATTTT.